The clone carrying this T cell receptor (beta chain) was recorded only once. The antigen is unknown. Libraries were prepared by immunoSEQ multiplex PCR; TCRdb keeps only in-frame clonotypes and omits some of them. The table shows more than 85,000 clones, with 92% occurring only once. The germline V gene has CDR1 SQVTM and CDR2 ANQGSEA. The CDR3 has 12 amino acids. The V end lost 3 bases, the J end lost 5 bases, and 10 bases lay between the germline ends. The entry originates in a study of graft-versus-host responses after intestinal transplantation. Study-level information: Anti-thymocyte globulin was used for induction in all recipients, who then took tacrolimus and steroids for approximately 3 years. Study-level results: GvH clones occurred in recipient marrow; some first appeared in ileum or blood.

Here the sequenced sample was unstimulated CD8+ T cells sorted from spleen or lymph node cells, taken before transplant. This chain links TRBV29-1 with TRBJ1-1; D call uncertain. The receptor was derived from a human donor who was the organ donor for an intestinal transplant. The CDR3 region is CSVEGRPTEAFF. CDR3 nucleotides: TGCAGCGTTGAGGGCAGGCCAACTGAAGCTTTCTTT.